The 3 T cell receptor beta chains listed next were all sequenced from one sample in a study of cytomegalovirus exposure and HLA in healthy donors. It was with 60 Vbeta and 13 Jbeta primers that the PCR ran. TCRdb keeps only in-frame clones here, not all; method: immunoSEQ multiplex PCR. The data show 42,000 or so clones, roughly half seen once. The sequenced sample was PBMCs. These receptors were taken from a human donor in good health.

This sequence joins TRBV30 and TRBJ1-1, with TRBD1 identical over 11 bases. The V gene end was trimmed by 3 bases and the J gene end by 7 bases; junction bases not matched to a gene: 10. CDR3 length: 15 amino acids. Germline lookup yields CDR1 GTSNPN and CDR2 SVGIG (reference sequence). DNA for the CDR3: TGTGCCTGGAGCCGCGGACAGGGGGCTAAGGTTGAAGCTTTCTTT. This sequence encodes CAWSRGQGAKVEAFF.

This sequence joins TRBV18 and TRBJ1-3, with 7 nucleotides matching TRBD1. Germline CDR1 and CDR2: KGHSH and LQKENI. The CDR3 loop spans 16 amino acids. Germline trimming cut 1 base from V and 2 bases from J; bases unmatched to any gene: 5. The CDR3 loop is CASSPRTGDTGNTIYF. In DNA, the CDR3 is TGTGCCAGCTCACCACGTACAGGGGATACTGGAAACACCATATATTTT.

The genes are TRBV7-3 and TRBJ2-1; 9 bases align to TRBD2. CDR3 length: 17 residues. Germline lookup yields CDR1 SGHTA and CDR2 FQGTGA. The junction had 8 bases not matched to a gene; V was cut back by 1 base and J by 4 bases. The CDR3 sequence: CASSLRGGGAPYNEQFF. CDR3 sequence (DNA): TGTGCCAGCAGCTTAAGGGGCGGGGGGGCCCCTTACAATGAGCAGTTCTTC.